This T cell receptor beta chain was observed in a study of blood T cell repertoires in COVID-19. The germline V gene encodes CDR1 SGHTS and CDR2 YDEGEE. With V trimmed by 5 bases and J by 5 bases, 8 bases remained unmatched. The CDR3 has 16 residues. The count of this clone is one. Profiling relied on immunoSEQ multiplex PCR, and the TCRdb table lists in-frame clones only, not all of them. The data hold 84,000 or so clones, with approximately 83% observed a single time. The sequence was obtained from an elderly woman with acute or convalescent COVID-19. Sequencing was done on a sample of peripheral blood. The chain couples TRBV5-8 to TRBJ2-3, with TRBD2 matching 13 bases. This chain's CDR3 is CASSPGLAGQGDTQYF. CDR3 sequence (DNA): TGTGCCAGCAGTCCGGGACTAGCGGGACAGGGAGATACGCAGTATTTT.